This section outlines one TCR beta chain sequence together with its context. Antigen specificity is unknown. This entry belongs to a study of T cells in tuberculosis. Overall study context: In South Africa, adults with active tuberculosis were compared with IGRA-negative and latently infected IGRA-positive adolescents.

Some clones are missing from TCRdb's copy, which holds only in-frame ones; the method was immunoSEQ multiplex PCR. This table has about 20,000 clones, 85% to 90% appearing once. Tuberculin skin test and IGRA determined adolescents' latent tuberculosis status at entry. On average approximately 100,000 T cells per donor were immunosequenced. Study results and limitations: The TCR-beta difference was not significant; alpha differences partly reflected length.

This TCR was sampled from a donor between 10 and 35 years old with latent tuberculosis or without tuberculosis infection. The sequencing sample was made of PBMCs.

CDR3 sequence: CAISEGQGGGTGELFF. CDR3 bases: TGTGCCATCAGTGAGGGGCAGGGAGGGGGCACCGGGGAGCTGTTTTTT. This chain connects TRBV10-3 to TRBJ2-2, with D possibly being TRBD2 (7 bases). V lost 2 bases, J lost 4 bases, and 14 bases lay in between. CDR1 and CDR2 (germline): ENHRY, SYGVKD. The CDR3 sequence is 16 residues long.